Presented here are 8 T cell receptor beta chains from one specimen sequenced in a study of T-cell reconstitution after alpha-beta-depleted transplantation in children. Preparation of the TCRbeta library was carried out with unique molecular identifiers. A single record per CDR3 protein comes from TCRdb applying MiXCR to the PCR reads. Seen here are approximately 400,000 distinct CDR3 sequences, roughly a tenth observed once, and the top ten hold 4.5% to 6%. The material sequenced was PBMCs from the stem cell graft donor, taken from the stem cell graft. Receptors were obtained from a human donor who donated a stem cell graft to a child with acute myeloid leukemia.

This clonotype turned up a few times. J is TRBJ2-5 and V is TRBV6-1; TRBD1 agrees at 8 bases. The CDR3 is made up of 16 amino acids. With 10 bases clipped from V and 5 bases from J, the junction kept 18 bases outside the gene matches. Germline V gene lookup returns CDR1 MNHNS and CDR2 SASEGT. This CDR3 is CATFRGQGLAKETQYF. The CDR3 DNA is TGTGCCACGTTCAGGGGGCAGGGTTTGGCGAAGGAGACCCAGTACTTC.

This clonotype was recorded a few times. V usage is TRBV5-1 and J usage is TRBJ2-5, with D possibly TRBD1 on 6 matching bases. Germline loops: CDR1 SGHRS, CDR2 YFSETQ. V was clipped by 4 bases and J by 1 base, with 14 bases between them. CDR3 length: 15 residues. The CDR3 DNA sequence: TGCGCCAGCAGCCCGCTAACAGGGCCCCAAGAGACCCAGTACTTC. Its translation is CASSPLTGPQETQYF.

This clonotype was seen a few times. V and J are TRBV20-1 and TRBJ2-1, with TRBD1 as a possible D gene (6 bases). Germline assignment: CDR1 DFQATT and CDR2 SNEGSKA (reference sequence). The germline V and J ends were trimmed by 2 bases and 3 bases, with 14 bases remaining between them. The CDR3 covers 15 residues. The CDR3, as DNA: TGCAGTGCTAGATCCCGGGACATAGGCTACAATGAGCAGTTCTTC. Its protein is CSARSRDIGYNEQFF.

This clonotype has just a few counts. This chain links TRBV20-1 with TRBJ1-2, with a tentative D call TRBD1 (5 bases). V lost 6 bases and J lost 6, with 11 bases in between. Germline V gene lookup returns CDR1 DFQATT and CDR2 SNEGSKA (reference sequence). CDR3 size: 11 residues. CDR3 amino acids: CSALGGDGYTF. Here the CDR3 DNA reads TGCAGTGCCCTGGGGGGGGATGGCTACACCTTC.

This clonotype was picked up a small number of times. The rearrangement links TRBV5-1 to TRBJ1-1, with D hard to call. V was trimmed by 4 bases and J by 10 bases, leaving 23 bases between them. The CDR3 has 15 residues. Germline V gene sequence: CDR1 SGHRS, CDR2 YFSETQ. CDR3 sequence: CASSLGSSHSYGAFF. CDR3 DNA: TGCGCCAGCAGCCTAGGCTCGAGCCACTCTTATGGAGCTTTCTTT.

CDR3: CSAVRGLVQETQYF. CDR3 in DNA: TGCAGTGCTGTAAGGGGTTTGGTCCAAGAGACCCAGTACTTC. This chain uses TRBV20-1 with TRBJ2-5, with D perhaps TRBD1 (5 bases). The CDR3 runs 14 residues. Per germline, CDR1 DFQATT and CDR2 SNEGSKA (reference sequence). With 5 bases removed from V and 1 base from J, the gap between germline ends came to 14 bases.

V gene TRBV12-3 or TRBV12-4 combines with J gene TRBJ1-5, with a tentative D call TRBD1 (5 bases). The CDR3 sequence is 15 residues long. The V end lost 2 bases, the J end lost 2 bases, and 10 bases lay between the germline ends. This CDR3 is CASSLRQRGNQPQHF. CDR3 nucleotides: TGTGCCAGCAGTTTAAGACAGAGAGGCAATCAGCCCCAGCATTTT.

V usage is TRBV20-1 and J usage is TRBJ2-7; possibly TRBD1 for D (6 bases). Trimming shortened V by 4 bases and J by 1 base, and 8 bases separated the two germline ends. Looked up from germline, CDR1 is DFQATT and CDR2 is SNEGSKA (reference sequence). The CDR3 length is 12 residues. The CDR3: CSATGDSYEQYF. For the CDR3, the DNA is TGCAGTGCTACAGGGGATTCCTACGAGCAGTACTTC.